These T cell receptor beta chains were read from a single sample in a study of cytomegalovirus exposure and HLA in healthy donors. Profiling relied on immunoSEQ multiplex PCR, and the TCRdb table lists in-frame clones only, not all of them. The table includes 150,000 to 200,000 clones, roughly 88% detected once. Specimen: PBMCs. Receptor source: a woman younger than 30 in good health and CMV-seronegative. The CDR3 runs from the conserved cysteine through the conserved F or W. D genes are given only for firm matches. Some rows have no size entry. The others give once, few or many, or a class for an expanded clone.

V: TRBV25-1
J: TRBJ2-4
size: .
D: TRBD2
DNA: TGTGCCAGCAGTGACCCAACTAGCGGGAGTTACATTCAGTACTTC
CDR3: CASSDPTSGSYIQYF

V: TRBV7-7
J: TRBJ2-7
size: .
D: TRBD1
DNA: TGTGCCAGCAGCTCGGACAGGGGGGGTGAGCAGTACTTC
CDR3: CASSSDRGGEQYF

V: TRBV11-3
J: TRBJ2-3
size: .
D: TRBD1
DNA: TGTGCCAGCAGCACCGGGACAGGCACAGATACGCAGTATTTT
CDR3: CASSTGTGTDTQYF

V: TRBV5-1
J: TRBJ1-2
size: .
D: .
DNA: TGCGCCAGCAGCCTCGACAGTTATGGCTACACCTTC
CDR3: CASSLDSYGYTF

V: TRBV5-1
J: TRBJ1-2
size: .
D: TRBD1
DNA: TGCGCCAGCAGCATGGACAGGGTTGTTGACTATGGCTACACCTTC
CDR3: CASSMDRVVDYGYTF

V: TRBV15
J: TRBJ2-7
size: .
D: .
DNA: TGTGCCACCAGAAGAGCGGCAGGGGTGGTCGAGCAGTACTTC
CDR3: CATRRAAGVVEQYF

V: TRBV6-4
J: TRBJ1-1
size: once
D: TRBD1
DNA: TGTGCCAGCAGTGAATCAGACAGGGTCACTGAAGCTTTCTTT
CDR3: CASSESDRVTEAFF

V: TRBV5-4
J: TRBJ2-7
size: .
D: .
DNA: TGTGCCAGCAGCTTGGACGGAGAAGATCACTACGAGCAGTACTTC
CDR3: CASSLDGEDHYEQYF

V: TRBV28
J: TRBJ2-7
size: .
D: TRBD1
DNA: TGTGCCAGCAGTCGCAGGACAGGGTGGACATACGAGCAGTACTTC
CDR3: CASSRRTGWTYEQYF

V: TRBV30
J: TRBJ1-4
size: .
D: .
DNA: TGTGCCGGTACAGGGCCCCCTAATGAAAAACTGTTTTTT
CDR3: CAGTGPPNEKLFF

V: TRBV2
J: TRBJ1-1
size: few
D: .
DNA: TGTGCCAGCAGTGCAGGCACTGAAGCTTTCTTT
CDR3: CASSAGTEAFF

V: TRBV7-9
J: TRBJ2-1
size: .
D: TRBD2
DNA: TGTGCCAGCAGCGTGGGACTAGCGGGAGTCAATGAGCAGTTCTTC
CDR3: CASSVGLAGVNEQFF

V: TRBV11-2
J: TRBJ2-7
size: .
D: TRBD2
DNA: TGTGCCAGCAGCTTATCTAGCGGGGGGGACGAGCAGTACTTC
CDR3: CASSLSSGGDEQYF

V: TRBV5-1
J: TRBJ1-2
size: .
D: TRBD1
DNA: TGCGCCAGCAGCTTCCACCTACAGGGGGCGGGTGGCTACACCTTC
CDR3: CASSFHLQGAGGYTF

V: TRBV9
J: TRBJ2-2
size: .
D: .
DNA: TGTGCCAGCAGCCCAGGTCCCGGGGAGCTGTTTTTT
CDR3: CASSPGPGELFF

V: TRBV19
J: TRBJ2-5
size: .
D: TRBD1
DNA: TGTGCCAGTAGTATAGGGGGAGGCACAGGGGGCCGGGAGACCCAGTACTTC
CDR3: CASSIGGGTGGRETQYF

V: TRBV10-3
J: TRBJ2-7
size: .
D: TRBD2
DNA: TGTGCCTCCGGGACTAGCGGGGGGTTGAGCTCCTACGAGCAGTACTTC
CDR3: CASGTSGGLSSYEQYF

V: TRBV6-5
J: TRBJ1-1
size: few
D: .
DNA: TGTGCCAGCAGTTATAGAGGGTCGGGTGAAGCTTTCTTT
CDR3: CASSYRGSGEAFF

V: TRBV30
J: TRBJ2-7
size: .
D: .
DNA: TGTGCCTGGAGTACCCTAGCCTACGAGCAGTACTTC
CDR3: CAWSTLAYEQYF

V: TRBV5-1
J: TRBJ1-4
size: once
D: .
DNA: TGCGCCAGCAGCTTAGACAGAACACAGGAAAAACTGTTTTTT
CDR3: CASSLDRTQEKLFF

V: TRBV4-1
J: TRBJ2-7
size: .
D: TRBD2
DNA: TGCGCCAGCAGCCTTACGCGTAACGGGGGGACCTCCTACGAGCAGTACTTC
CDR3: CASSLTRNGGTSYEQYF

V: TRBV6-4
J: TRBJ2-1
size: .
D: .
DNA: TGTGCCAGCAGGGCGGGTCCCGAGGCCCTCGAGCAGTTCTTC
CDR3: CASRAGPEALEQFF

V: TRBV7-2
J: TRBJ1-2
size: .
D: TRBD1
DNA: TGTGCCAGCAGCCTAACGACAGGGGACTATGGCTACACCTTC
CDR3: CASSLTTGDYGYTF

V: TRBV10-3
J: TRBJ2-5
size: .
D: .
DNA: TGTGCCATCAGTGAGGACAGTCCGGCCGAGGCCCAGTACTTC
CDR3: CAISEDSPAEAQYF

V: TRBV25-1
J: TRBJ2-1
size: .
D: TRBD2
DNA: TGTGCCAGCAATCCCGGGGGGGTACGCAATGAGCAGTTCTTC
CDR3: CASNPGGVRNEQFF

V: TRBV6-5
J: TRBJ1-5
size: once
D: .
DNA: TGTGCCAGTAGACAGGGCAATCAGCCCCAGCATTTT
CDR3: CASRQGNQPQHF

V: TRBV5-8
J: TRBJ1-2
size: .
D: TRBD1
DNA: TGTGCCAGCAGCTGGGACAGGGCATCTAACTATGGCTACACCTTC
CDR3: CASSWDRASNYGYTF

V: TRBV25-1
J: TRBJ1-5
size: few
D: TRBD1
DNA: TGTGCCAGCAGCGGACAGGGGGGATCGCCCCAGCATTTT
CDR3: CASSGQGGSPQHF

V: TRBV2
J: TRBJ2-3
size: .
D: .
DNA: TGTGCCAGCAGTGAACAGGGGGGTTTGGGTAAGGATACGCAGTATTTT
CDR3: CASSEQGGLGKDTQYF

V: TRBV6-1
J: TRBJ2-7
size: .
D: .
DNA: TGTGCCAGTCGTCTCAGGGTTTACGAGCAGTACTTC
CDR3: CASRLRVYEQYF

V: TRBV27
J: TRBJ1-1
size: .
D: TRBD1
DNA: TGTGCCAGCAACAGGGGGGGACAGGGGGACTTCGGGGCTTTCTTT
CDR3: CASNRGGQGDFGAFF

V: TRBV14
J: TRBJ2-7
size: .
D: .
DNA: TGTGCCAGCAGGGCTTGGGCCGCCTACGAGCAGTACTTC
CDR3: CASRAWAAYEQYF